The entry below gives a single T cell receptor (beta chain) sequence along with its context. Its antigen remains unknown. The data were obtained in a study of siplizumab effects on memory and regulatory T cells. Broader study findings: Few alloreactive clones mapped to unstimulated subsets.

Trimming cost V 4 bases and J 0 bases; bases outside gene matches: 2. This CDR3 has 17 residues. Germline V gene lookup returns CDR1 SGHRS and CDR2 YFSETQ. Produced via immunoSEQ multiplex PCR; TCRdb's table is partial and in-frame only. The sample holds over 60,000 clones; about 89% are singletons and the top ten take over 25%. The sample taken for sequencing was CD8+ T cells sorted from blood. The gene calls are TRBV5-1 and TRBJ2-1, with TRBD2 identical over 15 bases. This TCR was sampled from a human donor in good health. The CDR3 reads CASSGTSGGSSYNEQFF. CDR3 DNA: TGCGCCAGCAGCGGGACTAGCGGGGGGAGCTCCTACAATGAGCAGTTCTTC.